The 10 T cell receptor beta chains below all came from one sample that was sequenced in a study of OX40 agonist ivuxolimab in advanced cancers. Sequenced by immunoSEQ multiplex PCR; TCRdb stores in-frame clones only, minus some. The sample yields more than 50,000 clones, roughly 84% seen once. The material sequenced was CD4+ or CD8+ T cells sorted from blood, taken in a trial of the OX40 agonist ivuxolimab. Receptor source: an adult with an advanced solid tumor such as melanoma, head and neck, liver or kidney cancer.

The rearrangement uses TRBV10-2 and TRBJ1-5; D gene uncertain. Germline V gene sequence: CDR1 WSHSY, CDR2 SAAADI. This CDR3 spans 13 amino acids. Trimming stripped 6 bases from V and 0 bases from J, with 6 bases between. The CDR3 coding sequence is TGCGCCAGCAGCACGCATAGCAATCAGCCCCAGCATTTT. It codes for CASSTHSNQPQHF.

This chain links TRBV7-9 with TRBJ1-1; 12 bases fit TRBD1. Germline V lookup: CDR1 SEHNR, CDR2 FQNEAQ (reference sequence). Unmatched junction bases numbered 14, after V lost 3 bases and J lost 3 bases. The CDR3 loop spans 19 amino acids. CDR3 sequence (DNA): TGTGCCAGCAGCTTGCAAAAATCCGGGACAGGGGGCGCGGACACTGAAGCTTTCTTT. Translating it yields CASSLQKSGTGGADTEAFF.

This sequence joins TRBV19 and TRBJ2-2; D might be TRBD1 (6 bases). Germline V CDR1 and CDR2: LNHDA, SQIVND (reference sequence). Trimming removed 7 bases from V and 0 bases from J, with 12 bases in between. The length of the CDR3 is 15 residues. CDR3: CASIRGHTNTGELFF. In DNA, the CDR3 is TGTGCCAGTATCCGGGGACACACGAACACCGGGGAGCTGTTTTTT.

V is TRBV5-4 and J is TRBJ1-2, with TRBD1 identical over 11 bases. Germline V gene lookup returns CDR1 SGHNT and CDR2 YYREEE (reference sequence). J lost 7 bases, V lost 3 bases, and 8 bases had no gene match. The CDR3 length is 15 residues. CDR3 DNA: TGTGCCAGCAGCTCACCGGGACAGGGGGTCGGTGGCTACACCTTC. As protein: CASSSPGQGVGGYTF.

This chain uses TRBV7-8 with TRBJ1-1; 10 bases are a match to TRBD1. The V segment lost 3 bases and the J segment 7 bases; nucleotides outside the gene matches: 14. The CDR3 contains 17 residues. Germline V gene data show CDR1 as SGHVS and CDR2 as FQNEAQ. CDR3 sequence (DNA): TGTGCCAGCAGCTTTCCCGGGACAGGGGCTATTTACGGTGAAGCTTTCTTT. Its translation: CASSFPGTGAIYGEAFF.

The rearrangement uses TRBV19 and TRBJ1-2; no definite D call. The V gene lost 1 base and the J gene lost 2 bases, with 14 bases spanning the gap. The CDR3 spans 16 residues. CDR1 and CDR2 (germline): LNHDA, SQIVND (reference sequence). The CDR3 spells CASSIAARGYNYGYTF. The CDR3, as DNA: TGTGCCAGTAGTATAGCAGCAAGAGGGTACAACTATGGCTACACCTTC.

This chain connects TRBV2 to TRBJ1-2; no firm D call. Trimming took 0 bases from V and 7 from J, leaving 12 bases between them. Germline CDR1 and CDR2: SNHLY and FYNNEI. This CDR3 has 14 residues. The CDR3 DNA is TGTGCCAGCAGTGAAGCGCAACAGCGCGGTGGCTACACCTTC. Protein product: CASSEAQQRGGYTF.

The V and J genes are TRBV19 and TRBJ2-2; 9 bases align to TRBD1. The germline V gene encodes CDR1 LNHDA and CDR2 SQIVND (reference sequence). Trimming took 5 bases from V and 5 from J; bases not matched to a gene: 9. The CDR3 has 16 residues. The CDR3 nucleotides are TGTGCCAGTAGTCTAGGACAGGGGATACGAACCGGGGAGCTGTTTTTT. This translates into CASSLGQGIRTGELFF. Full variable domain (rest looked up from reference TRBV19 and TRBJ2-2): DGGITQSPKYLFRKEGQNVTLSCEQNLNHDAMYWYRQDPGQGLRLIYYSQIVNDFQKGDIAEGYSVSREKKESFPLTVTSAQKNPTAFYLCASSLGQGIRTGELFFGEGSRLTVL.

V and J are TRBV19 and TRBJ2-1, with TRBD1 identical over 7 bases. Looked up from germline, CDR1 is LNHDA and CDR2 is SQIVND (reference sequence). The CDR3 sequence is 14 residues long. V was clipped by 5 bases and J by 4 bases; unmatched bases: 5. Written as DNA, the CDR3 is TGTGCCAGTAGTTCCGGGACAGTTTACAATGAGCAGTTCTTC. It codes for CASSSGTVYNEQFF. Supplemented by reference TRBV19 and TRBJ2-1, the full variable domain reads DGGITQSPKYLFRKEGQNVTLSCEQNLNHDAMYWYRQDPGQGLRLIYYSQIVNDFQKGDIAEGYSVSREKKESFPLTVTSAQKNPTAFYLCASSSGTVYNEQFFGPGTRLTVL.

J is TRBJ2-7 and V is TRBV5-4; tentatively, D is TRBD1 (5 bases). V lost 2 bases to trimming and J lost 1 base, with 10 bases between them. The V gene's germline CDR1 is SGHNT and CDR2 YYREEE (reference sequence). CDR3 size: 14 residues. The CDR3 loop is CASSLWGTSYEQYF. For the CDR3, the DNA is TGTGCCAGCAGCTTATGGGGCACATCCTACGAGCAGTACTTC.